This entry describes one TCR beta chain. Its antigen target is currently unknown. No much larger clone exists at a distance of one base, and base qualities are not known. Taken from cysteine to phenylalanine, the CDR3 has 16 residues. The CDR3 DNA has 48 bases and is translated from base 1. V has 0 bases trimmed and J has 6 bases trimmed; junction bases matching no gene number 8. In the germline V gene (reference sequence), CDR1 corresponds to LNHNV and CDR2 to YYDKDF. The sample's time point label, decoded: pretreatment peripheral blood. A cohort of 25 to 35 patients with locally advanced or metastatic urothelial carcinoma, treated at Memorial Sloan Kettering on a trial protocol, was included. Peripheral blood mononuclear cells were collected from each patient pretreatment and during treatment, giving between 1 and 8 total time points per patient. The Qiagen DNeasy Blood extraction kit was used to purify genomic DNA from total PBMCs and tumor samples. PBMCs were collected pretreatment and during treatment and were isolated and stored as previously described.

The data were taken from a study of PD-L1 blockade in urothelial cancer (TCRdb year 2017). Some background on the complete study: All patients started therapy around 2014 and received atezolizumab 1,200 mg intravenously every 3 weeks. Twenty-five of 29 patients were males with bladder-origin urothelial cancer, and about 60% of the 29 reported a prior smoking history. Patients had an ECOG performance status of 0 or 1 and had received between 0 and 3 prior chemotherapy regimens. Blood samples were analyzed at 3 weeks after treatment start (second dose) and at 6 weeks after treatment start. Blood samples gave median yields of approximately 130,000 T cells and 82,636 unique TCRs, along with a median clonality of about 0.084. The study, an exploratory multi-omic analysis, examined somatic, immune and clinical correlates of response to PD-L1 blockade with atezolizumab in urothelial cancer. Pretreatment tumor samples and matched peripheral blood, collected serially before and after atezolizumab treatment, underwent TCR sequencing. Durable clinical benefit was defined as a progression-free survival longer than 6 months, and TCR features were additionally tested against progression-free survival and overall survival. In the same patients who had TCR sequencing, pretreatment tumors also underwent whole exome sequencing and RNA sequencing. Nine patients reached durable clinical benefit, while about 20 patients did not. Under 30 patients had pretreatment blood TCR-seq, roughly 24 had at least one posttreatment blood collection, and roughly 24 had tumor TCR-seq.

Synthetic TCR analog templates were spiked into each PCR to estimate absolute template abundance from read counts. The immunoSEQ assay was used to amplify TCRbeta CDR3 regions from genomic DNA with bias-controlled V and J gene primers. Sequencing of rearranged TCRbeta segments was done at approximately 20X coverage. The authors' analysis ran thus. Sequencing errors were corrected by clustering, and CDR3s were annotated against IMGT so that V, D and J genes could be assigned. Downstream analyses used only productive TCRbeta rearrangements, leaving out any out-of-frame or stop-codon sequences. Clonality was computed as one minus Shannon entropy normalized by the log of the number of unique productive sequences. Clones differing between time points or between blood and tumor were identified by Fisher's exact test with Benjamini-Hochberg correction at adjusted p below 0.01. TCRdb's version of the immuneACCESS table is confined to in-frame rearrangements and falls short of the full clone set. An unresolved V gene accounts for under half of the shortfall where checked; the remainder is of unknown origin. V, J and clone size are those of that table, while D and trimming were read from the DNA. The table for this sample lists under 60,000 clones; about 86% of them were counted only once. Approximately 2.9% of the sample belongs to the ten largest clones.

Results and caveats for the whole study, not just this receptor: Patients with durable benefit showed greater expansion of tumor-associated TCR clones in peripheral blood 3 weeks after starting treatment (n of about 20, p = 0.022). A pretreatment peripheral blood TCR clonality below the median was linked to improved progression-free and overall survival. Small sample size (n of about 30) and many exploratory analyses mean the results are intended to be hypothesis-generating.

The TCR comes from a man in his 70s with urothelial cancer. This material consisted of PBMCs, taken around atezolizumab (anti-PD-L1) treatment. The rearrangement joined TRBV15 to TRBJ2-4, and TRBD2 matches 7 of the central bases. The CDR3 corresponds to CATSRDLAGGGNIQYF. The bases are TGTGCCACCAGCAGAGACTTAGCGGGCGGTGGAAACATTCAGTACTTC.